This note documents a single T cell receptor (beta chain) sequence. Its antigen is not known. CDR3 length: 12 amino acids. Germline CDR1 SQVTM, CDR2 ANQGSEA. This sample is part of a study of T cells expressing NK-cell markers. Whole-study findings and limits: The same clonotypes also predominated in the CD3+CD56-NKG2C+ fraction of several donors.

From its re-call of the 5' RACE reads, TCRdb lists each CDR3 protein once, without DNA. The table for this sample gives 500,000 or so distinct CDR3 sequences. Specimen: blood T cells: a sorted CD56 or NKG2C T cell subset, CD4+ or CD8+ T cells, or bulk PBMC T cells (not recorded which). The chain employs TRBV29-1 and TRBJ2-3. This sequence was found in a man between 18 and 29 years old in good health. The CDR3 spells CSARTRADTQYF.